This T cell receptor beta chain was identified in a study of T-cell reconstitution after alpha-beta-depleted transplantation in children. This CDR3 has 13 amino acids. Per germline, CDR1 ENHRY and CDR2 SYGVKD. V lost 6 bases and J lost 2, with 11 bases in between. This clonotype showed up many times. Its specificity is unknown. The study, taken as a whole, reports: T-cell numbers and diversity, one year after transplant, stemmed largely from T cells that were newly produced. After transplant, high TCRbeta diversity at day 60 in some patients arose from surviving recipient T cells and thymic progenitors. Expanded graft clones numbering several hundred reportedly gave rise to alpha-beta T cells about two months after transplant.

Unique molecular identifiers tagged the TCRbeta library. TCRdb reprocessed the PCR reads with MiXCR, giving one entry per CDR3 protein. The sample comprises approximately 190,000 distinct CDR3 sequences, about 8.2% of which are singletons, and 35% to 40% rests with the top ten. V usage is TRBV10-3 and J usage is TRBJ2-7, with no clear D. This receptor was obtained from a male patient between 2 and 10 years old who had a stem cell transplant for acute myeloid leukemia, so the T cells may come from the graft donor. The source was PBMCs, mostly from graft donor cells, collected 360 days after TCRalphabeta/CD19-depleted stem cell transplant. DNA of the CDR3: TGTGCCATCAGGGCCGGGCCCACCTACGAGCAGTACGTC. Translating it yields CAIRAGPTYEQYV.